The clone carrying this TCR beta chain was seen just once. Its antigen is unknown. The data were taken from a study of T cells after yellow fever vaccination. In the study overall: Those fractions that held only low numbers of cells were prepared using the SMART-Seq v4 Ultra Low Input RNA kit. General observations from the study: Overall, a small share of clonotypes was seen in both CD4 and CD8 compartments. A faster peak, day 5 versus 15, was reached by the weaker secondary response.

TCRdb processed the 5' RACE reads anew with MiXCR; each CDR3 protein has one entry. The sample includes about 500,000 distinct CDR3 sequences, around a sixth of them seen just once. From germline, CDR1 is SEHNR and CDR2 FQNEAQ (reference sequence). CDR3 length: 15 residues. The V gene end was trimmed by 5 bases and the J gene end by 12 bases; junction bases not matched to a gene: 10. Specimen: PBMCs, collected about 5 days after the first yellow fever vaccination. This chain links TRBV7-9 with TRBJ2-1; 13 bases agree with TRBD2. This sequence was found in a man younger than 30 who received the YFV17D yellow fever vaccine. CDR3 in amino acids: CASSPRTSGGPTQFF. The CDR3 nucleotides are TGTGCCAGCAGCCCGCGGACTAGCGGGGGCCCCACGCAGTTCTTC.